The next 5 T cell receptor beta chains were all read from a single sample in a study of T cells in Graves' hyperthyroidism and ophthalmopathy. RNA transcripts yielded amplified TCR beta CDR3 regions. HTBI primers were employed in a first-round RT-PCR of the TCR CDR3. TCRdb itself ran the multiplex PCR reads through MiXCR, one entry per CDR3 protein. The sample shows around 720,000 distinct CDR3 sequences, about 35% of them seen only once. The source material was blood. These receptors were obtained from a woman between 40 and 55 years old with Graves' hyperthyroidism.

The chain carries TRBV5-5 and TRBJ2-2; tentatively, D is TRBD2 (5 bases). From germline, CDR1 is SGHKS and CDR2 YYEKEE (reference sequence). The ends were cut back, 1 base at V and 5 bases at J, with 21 bases in the middle. CDR3 length: 18 amino acids. The CDR3 sequence: CASSLIGLRAERTGELFF. As DNA, the CDR3 is TGTGCCAGCAGCTTGATCGGACTTCGGGCGGAAAGAACCGGGGAGCTGTTTTTT.

The chain has TRBV7-8 and TRBJ1-2, with a possible D match to TRBD1 (6 bases). Trimming took 5 bases from V and 3 from J, leaving 13 bases between them. Germline-derived CDR1 and CDR2 are SGHVS and FQNEAQ. CDR3 size: 14 residues. The CDR3 DNA follows: TGTGCCAGCAGCCTGAGGGGGTCGGACTATGGCTACACCTTC. Its protein is CASSLRGSDYGYTF. The entire variable domain, with the rest obtained from reference TRBV7-8 and TRBJ1-2, is as follows: GAGVSQSPRYKVAKRGQDVALRCDPISGHVSLFWYQQALGQGPEFLTYFQNEAQLDKSGLPSDRFFAERPEGSVSTLKIQRTQQEDSAVYLCASSLRGSDYGYTFGSGTRLTVV.

For this clonotype: A much larger clone sits a single nucleotide away, making a read error possible. CDR3 DNA: TGTGCCAGCAGTTTAGTTGGGGGGCACACTGAAGCTTCCTTT. Its translation: CASSLVGGHTEASF. The chain joins TRBV12-3 or TRBV12-4 to TRBJ1-1, with TRBD1 as a possible D gene (6 bases). The CDR3 has 14 residues.

This clonotype appeared a few times. The chain combines TRBV7-9 with TRBJ1-1; no clear D. The CDR3 totals 12 residues. Germline V gene sequence: CDR1 SEHNR, CDR2 FQNEAQ (reference sequence). Trimming stripped 10 bases from V and 0 bases from J, with 9 bases between. The chain's CDR3 is CANNRLNTEAFF. The CDR3 bases are TGTGCCAACAACCGGTTGAACACTGAAGCTTTCTTT.

This chain connects TRBV6-6 to TRBJ2-2; 9 bases align to TRBD1. The CDR3 sequence is 16 residues long. Trimming took 4 bases from V and 2 from J; bases not matched to a gene: 5. CDR1 and CDR2 (germline): MNHNY, SVGAGI (reference sequence). This CDR3 is CASSLMGQGNTGELFF. In DNA form, the CDR3 reads TGTGCCAGCAGTTTAATGGGACAGGGTAACACCGGGGAGCTGTTTTTT.